These T cell receptor beta chains were read from a single sample in a study of T cells in Graves' hyperthyroidism and ophthalmopathy. Each CDR3 protein gets one entry after TCRdb re-called the multiplex PCR reads with MiXCR. The data contain about 610,000 distinct CDR3 sequences, under 15% of them singletons. The sample taken for sequencing was blood. All receptors derive from a middle-aged woman with Graves' ophthalmopathy. Each CDR3 is given with its conserved first and last residue. A D gene is named only where the DNA matches it firmly. Clone size is shown for a subset of rows, as once, few, many or a class of expanded clone.

NA	TRBV9	few	TRBJ1-6	TGTGCCAGCAACGCGGGCAGGTCTGAGTCACCCCTCCACTTT	CASNAGRSESPLHF
TRBD1	TRBV27	many	TRBJ1-5	TGTGCCAGCAGTTCCACGGGACAGGGGAACAATCAGCCCCAGCATTTT	CASSSTGQGNNQPQHF
NA	TRBV20-1	NA	TRBJ2-7	TGCAGTGCTAGTCAGGCCCTCGGCCCCTCCTACGAGCAGTACTTC	CSASQALGPSYEQYF
TRBD1	TRBV20-1	many	TRBJ2-7	TGCAGTGCTAGCCGGGACAGGGCTTACGAGCAGTACTTC	CSASRDRAYEQYF
NA	TRBV12-3/TRBV12-4	NA	TRBJ1-2	TGTGCCATCAGTGAGTCGACTTATGGCTACACCTTC	CAISESTYGYTF
NA	TRBV6-2/TRBV6-3	many	TRBJ2-7	TGTGCCAGCAGTAGCGGCGGGGAGCAGTACTTC	CASSSGGEQYF
TRBD1	TRBV20-1	many	TRBJ1-2	TGCAGTGCTTCGGGACAGGGGAACTATGGCTACACCTTC	CSASGQGNYGYTF
NA	TRBV28	many	TRBJ2-7	TGTGCCAGCAGGGTAAGACAGGCGCAACCCTACGAGCAGTACTTC	CASRVRQAQPYEQYF
NA	TRBV19	many	TRBJ1-1	TGTGCCAGTAGTCTCTTTATTGGGGCTGAAGCTTTCTTT	CASSLFIGAEAFF
NA	TRBV6-4	many	TRBJ1-1	TGTGCCAGCAGTCCCTCCCGGAACAACCCACAGAACACTGAAGCTTTCTTT	CASSPSRNNPQNTEAFF
TRBD1	TRBV10-3	NA	TRBJ1-2	TGTGCCATCACCCCTGGACAGGGGGATGGCTACACCTTC	CAITPGQGDGYTF
TRBD1	TRBV6-5	many	TRBJ2-7	TGTGCCAGCAGTCTGGACAGGGTGGCCTTGGACGAGCAGTACTTC	CASSLDRVALDEQYF
TRBD2	TRBV29-1	many	TRBJ2-3	TGCAGCGTAGCTAGCGGGAGCGATAGAGATACGCAGTATTTT	CSVASGSDRDTQYF
TRBD2	TRBV11-3	NA	TRBJ2-2	TGTGCCAGTAGTCCGGGACTAGCGGGTCCCGGGGAGCTGTTTTTT	CASSPGLAGPGELFF